Each of the 4 T cell receptor beta chains below was sequenced from the same sample in a study of blood T cell repertoires in COVID-19. Assay: immunoSEQ multiplex PCR; the TCRdb copy retains only in-frame clones and omits some. This table has under 200,000 clones, over 80% appearing once. Sequenced input: peripheral blood. All receptors derive from a woman aged 55-70 years who had recovered from COVID-19.

The rearrangement joins TRBV6-5 to TRBJ2-7, with TRBD1 matching over 9 bases. The germline V gene encodes CDR1 MNHEY and CDR2 SVGAGI. The junction had 5 bases not matched to a gene; V was cut back by 4 bases and J by 4 bases. The CDR3 runs 14 residues. CDR3 sequence reads: CASSSTGGLYEQYF. CDR3 DNA: TGTGCCAGCAGTTCGACAGGGGGATTATACGAGCAGTACTTC.

The chain carries TRBV5-5 and TRBJ2-1, with TRBD1 matching over 10 bases. The germline CDR1 and CDR2 sequences are SGHKS and YYEKEE (reference sequence). J gave up 7 bases and V 3 bases, and 7 bases lay outside the gene matches. The CDR3 has 15 residues. The CDR3 nucleotides read TGTGCCAGCAGCTCCGCCGGGACAGGGGTTAATGAGCAGTTCTTC. Protein product: CASSSAGTGVNEQFF.

This clone was picked up a small number of times. V gene TRBV5-1 combines with J gene TRBJ2-7; 10 bases map to TRBD2. The trim removed 4 bases at V and 3 bases at J, leaving 7 bases unmatched. The CDR3 covers 15 residues. Germline V gives CDR1 SGHRS, CDR2 YFSETQ. In DNA form, the CDR3 reads TGCGCCAGCAGCCCTCCGGGACTAGCGAACTACGAGCAGTACTTC. Its protein is CASSPPGLANYEQYF.

The rearrangement links TRBV1 to TRBJ2-3; the table's D call TRBD1 went unverified against the DNA. TRBV1 is recorded as a pseudogene. CDR3 length: 17 residues. CDR3 DNA sequence: TGCACCAGCAGCCCAGCCGGGTCAGGGGGATGTACAGATACGCAGTATTTT. Protein sequence: CTSSPAGSGGCTDTQYF.